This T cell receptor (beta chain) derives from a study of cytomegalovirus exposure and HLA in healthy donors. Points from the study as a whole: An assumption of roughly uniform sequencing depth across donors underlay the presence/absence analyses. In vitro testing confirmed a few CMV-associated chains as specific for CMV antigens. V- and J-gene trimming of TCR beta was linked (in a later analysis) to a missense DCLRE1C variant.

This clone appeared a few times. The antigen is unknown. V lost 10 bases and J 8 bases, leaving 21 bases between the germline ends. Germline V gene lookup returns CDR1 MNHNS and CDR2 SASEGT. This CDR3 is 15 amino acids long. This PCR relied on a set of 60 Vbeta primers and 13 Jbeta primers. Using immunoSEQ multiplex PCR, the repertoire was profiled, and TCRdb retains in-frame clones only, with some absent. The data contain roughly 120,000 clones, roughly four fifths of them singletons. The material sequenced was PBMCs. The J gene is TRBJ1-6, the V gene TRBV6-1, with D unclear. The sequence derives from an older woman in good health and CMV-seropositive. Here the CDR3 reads CANLPGGKADSPLHF. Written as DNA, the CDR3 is TGTGCCAACCTACCCGGCGGGAAGGCGGATTCACCCCTCCACTTT.